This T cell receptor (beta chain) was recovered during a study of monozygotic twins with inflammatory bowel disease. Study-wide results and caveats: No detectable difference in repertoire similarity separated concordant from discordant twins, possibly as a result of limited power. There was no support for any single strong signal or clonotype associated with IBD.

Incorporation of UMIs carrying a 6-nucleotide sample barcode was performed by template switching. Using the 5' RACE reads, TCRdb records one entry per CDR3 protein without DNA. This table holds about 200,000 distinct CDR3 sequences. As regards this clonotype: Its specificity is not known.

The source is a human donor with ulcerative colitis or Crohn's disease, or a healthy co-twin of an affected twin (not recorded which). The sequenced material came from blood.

CDR3: CASSPQGVQPQHF. This rearrangement joins TRBV27 to TRBJ1-5; TCRdb's D call of TRBD1 is untestable without DNA. CDR1 and CDR2 from the germline V gene are MNHEY and SMNVEV (reference sequence). The CDR3 sequence is 13 residues long.